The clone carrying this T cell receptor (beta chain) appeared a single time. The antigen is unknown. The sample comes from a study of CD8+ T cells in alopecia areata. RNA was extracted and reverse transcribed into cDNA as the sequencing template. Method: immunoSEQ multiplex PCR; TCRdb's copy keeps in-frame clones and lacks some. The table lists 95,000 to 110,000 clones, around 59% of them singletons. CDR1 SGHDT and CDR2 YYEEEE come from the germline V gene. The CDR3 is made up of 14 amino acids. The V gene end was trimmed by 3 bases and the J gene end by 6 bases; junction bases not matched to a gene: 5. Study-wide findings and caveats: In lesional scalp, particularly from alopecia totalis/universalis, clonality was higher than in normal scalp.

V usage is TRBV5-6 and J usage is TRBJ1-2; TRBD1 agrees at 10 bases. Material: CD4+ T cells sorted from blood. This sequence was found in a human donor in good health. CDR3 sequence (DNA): TGTGCCAGCAGCTGGCAGGGACAGGGGAATGGCTACACCTTC. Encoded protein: CASSWQGQGNGYTF.